The clone carrying this TCR beta chain has only a few counts. No antigen is known for it. 5'RACE with constant-segment primers yielded barcoded, UMI-tagged TCR alpha and TCR beta cDNA libraries. A single record per CDR3 protein comes from TCRdb applying MiXCR to the 5' RACE reads. The repertoire includes more than 250,000 distinct CDR3 sequences, roughly a sixth of them detected once, and 20% to 25% sits in the top ten. This entry comes from a study of T-cell memory formation after mild COVID-19. Study-level points and caveats: Clones contracting over day 15 to 85 were CD4/CD8 balanced, with later expanders leaning CD4+. A subset of responding clones appeared in pre-infection memory, suggesting cross-reactive memory joined.

This CDR3 spans 12 amino acids. Trimming cost V 6 bases and J 2 bases, with 8 bases left between them. Sequenced sample: PBMCs or a T cell subset sorted from them (not recorded which). The sequence was collected from a man aged 18 to 29 who had mild COVID-19 (a few samples of this study predate the infection). Cell type and time point are not known. The chain has TRBV12-3 or TRBV12-4 and TRBJ2-7; D is uncertain. CDR3 bases: TGTGCCAGCAGCCCCGGCCCCTACGAGCAGTACGTC. Residues: CASSPGPYEQYV.